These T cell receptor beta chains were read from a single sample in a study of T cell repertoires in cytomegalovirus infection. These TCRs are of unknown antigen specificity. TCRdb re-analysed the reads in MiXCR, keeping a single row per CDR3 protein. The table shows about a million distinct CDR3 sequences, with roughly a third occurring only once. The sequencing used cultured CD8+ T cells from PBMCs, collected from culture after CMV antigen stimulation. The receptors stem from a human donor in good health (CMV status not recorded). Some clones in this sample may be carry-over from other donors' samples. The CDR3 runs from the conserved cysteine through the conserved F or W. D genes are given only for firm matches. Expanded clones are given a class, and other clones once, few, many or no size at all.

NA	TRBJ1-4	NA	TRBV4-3	CASSLGTPANEKLFF	TGCGCCAGCAGCCTAGGGACACCAGCGAATGAAAAACTGTTTTTT
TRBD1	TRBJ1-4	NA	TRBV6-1	CASIEAGQGVVNEKLFF	TGTGCCAGCATCGAGGCGGGACAGGGGGTGGTTAATGAAAAACTGTTTTTT
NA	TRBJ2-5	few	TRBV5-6	CASSFGDKETQYF	TGTGCCAGCAGCTTTGGGGACAAAGAGACCCAGTACTTC
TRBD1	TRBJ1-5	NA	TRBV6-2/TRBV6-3	CASSYRRDRGLRQPQHF	TGTGCCAGCAGTTACCGTCGGGACAGAGGTCTAAGACAGCCCCAGCATTTT
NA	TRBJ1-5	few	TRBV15	CATSRAHKADQPQHF	TGTGCCACCAGCAGAGCCCACAAAGCTGATCAGCCCCAGCATTTT
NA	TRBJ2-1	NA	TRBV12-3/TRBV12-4	CASSFSPDFSYNEQFF	TGTGCCAGCAGTTTTTCCCCGGACTTCTCCTACAATGAGCAGTTCTTC
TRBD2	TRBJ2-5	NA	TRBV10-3	CAISVQGGRETQYF	TGTGCCATCAGTGTGCAGGGCGGGAGAGAGACCCAGTACTTC
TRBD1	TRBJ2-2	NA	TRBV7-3	CASSLTGRGPASGTGELFF	TGTGCCAGCAGCTTAACGGGAAGGGGGCCAGCATCGGGCACCGGGGAGCTGTTTTTT
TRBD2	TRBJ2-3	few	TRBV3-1	CASSQDLGAGGWTDTQYF	TGTGCCAGCAGCCAAGATTTGGGCGCGGGGGGGTGGACAGATACGCAGTATTTT
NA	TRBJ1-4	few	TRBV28	CASTLRTATNEKLFF	TGTGCCAGCACCCTGAGGACTGCAACTAATGAAAAACTGTTTTTT
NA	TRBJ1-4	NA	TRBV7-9	CASSPHRAGVGTNEKLFF	TGTGCCAGCAGCCCTCATAGGGCAGGGGTTGGAACTAATGAAAAACTGTTTTTT
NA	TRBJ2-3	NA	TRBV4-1	CASSQVAGRIDTQYF	TGCGCCAGCAGCCAAGTCGCGGGGAGGATAGATACGCAGTATTTT
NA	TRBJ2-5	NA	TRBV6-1	CASSGPSWDQGTQYF	TGTGCCAGCAGTGGACCGAGTTGGGACCAAGGAACCCAGTACTTC
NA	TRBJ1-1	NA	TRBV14	CASSQDQRTMNTEAFF	TGTGCCAGCAGCCAAGATCAGAGGACTATGAACACTGAAGCTTTCTTT
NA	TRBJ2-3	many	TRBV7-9	CASKIGAGRGREDTQYF	TGTGCCAGCAAAATAGGTGCCGGCAGGGGCCGGGAAGATACGCAGTATTTT